Each of the 8 T cell receptor beta chains below was sequenced from the same sample in a study of T cell responses to AZD1222 COVID-19 vaccine (TCRdb year 2021). The library was prepared using the immunoSEQ multiplex PCR assay. The source is immuneACCESS, and TCRdb retained only in-frame sequences with V and J called. Part of the clones is not carried over; for the studies checked, unresolved V genes explain less than half of this, and the remainder is unexplained. In this sample the table shows 160,000 or so clones, 88% of which occur a single time. Around 5.2% of the sample rests with the top ten. In light of the paper, this sample's time point label describes: baseline before first vaccination. The source material was peripheral blood, sampled on day 0 of AZD1222 vaccination. These receptors all come from an adult in good health.

The CDR3 loop is CASSVDDAGEKLFF. In DNA form, the CDR3 reads TGTGCCAGCAGCGTGGACGATGCCGGTGAAAAACTGTTTTTT. The genes are TRBV9 and TRBJ1-4; D unclear. V was clipped by 2 bases and J by 7 bases, with 12 bases between them. Germline CDR1 is SGDLS and CDR2 is YYNGEE. CDR3 size: 14 residues.

The chain recombines TRBV30 with TRBJ1-4; 10 bases agree with TRBD1. V lost 1 base, J lost 5 bases, and 7 bases stayed unmatched. The CDR3 contains 16 residues. Germline assignment: CDR1 GTSNPN and CDR2 SVGIG (reference sequence). The DNA for the CDR3 is TGTGCCTGGAGTGCCGGGACAGGGGTAAAAAATGAAAAACTGTTTTTT. Translation: CAWSAGTGVKNEKLFF.

The chain combines TRBV29-1 with TRBJ1-5; 8 nucleotides agree with TRBD1. The ends lost 1 base at V and 4 bases at J; junction bases unmatched: 3. CDR1 SQVTM and CDR2 ANQGSEA come from the germline V gene. This CDR3 region has 14 residues. The CDR3 loop is CSVEVTGENQPQHF. The CDR3 region has the DNA TGCAGCGTTGAAGTGACAGGGGAAAATCAGCCCCAGCATTTT.

The J gene is TRBJ1-2, the V gene TRBV10-1, with D tentatively TRBD1 (5 bases). This CDR3 region has 12 residues. Germline V gene sequence: CDR1 WNHNN, CDR2 SYGVQD (reference sequence). With 6 bases removed from V and 3 bases from J, the gap between germline ends came to 8 bases. The CDR3 region is CASRGRDYGYTF. DNA for the CDR3: TGCGCCAGCAGGGGCAGGGACTATGGCTACACCTTC.

The chain links TRBV6-5 to TRBJ1-4; 8 nucleotides agree with TRBD1. The CDR3 length is 15 residues. Germline V gene sequence: CDR1 MNHEY, CDR2 SVGAGI. The junction had 10 bases not matched to a gene; V was cut back by 5 bases and J by 8 bases. CDR3 sequence: CASSRQGNGNEKLFF. CDR3 in DNA: TGTGCCAGCAGTCGACAGGGGAATGGGAACGAAAAACTGTTTTTT.

The rearrangement links TRBV6-5 to TRBJ1-5; the D is unclear. The germline V and J ends were trimmed by 6 bases and 0 bases, with 3 bases remaining between them. CDR1 MNHEY and CDR2 SVGAGI come from the germline V gene. The CDR3 is 12 amino acids. CDR3 sequence (DNA): TGTGCCAGCAGGAATAGCAATCAGCCCCAGCATTTT. Amino acids: CASRNSNQPQHF.

V gene TRBV30 combines with J gene TRBJ1-5; no reliable D call. The V and J ends lost 0 bases and 2 bases respectively, with 8 bases between them. The length of the CDR3 is 14 residues. Germline V gene lookup returns CDR1 GTSNPN and CDR2 SVGIG (reference sequence). As DNA, the CDR3 is TGTGCCTGGAGTGTCGGGTCAGGCAATCAGCCCCAGCATTTT. It translates to CAWSVGSGNQPQHF.

The chain links TRBV2 to TRBJ1-1, with D uncertain. The V gene's germline CDR1 is SNHLY and CDR2 FYNNEI. The length of the CDR3 is 14 residues. V shed 6 bases and J shed 2 bases, with 13 bases lying between them. In nucleotides, the CDR3 is TGTGCCAGCAGCCCCGGCAGGTTTAACACTGAAGCTTTCTTT. It encodes CASSPGRFNTEAFF. Filled out from reference TRBV2 and TRBJ1-1, the complete variable domain reads EPEVTQTPSHQVTQMGQEVILRCVPISNHLYFYWYRQILGQKVEFLVSFYNNEISEKSEIFDDQFSVERPDGSNFTLKIRSTKLEDSAMYFCASSPGRFNTEAFFGQGTRLTVV.